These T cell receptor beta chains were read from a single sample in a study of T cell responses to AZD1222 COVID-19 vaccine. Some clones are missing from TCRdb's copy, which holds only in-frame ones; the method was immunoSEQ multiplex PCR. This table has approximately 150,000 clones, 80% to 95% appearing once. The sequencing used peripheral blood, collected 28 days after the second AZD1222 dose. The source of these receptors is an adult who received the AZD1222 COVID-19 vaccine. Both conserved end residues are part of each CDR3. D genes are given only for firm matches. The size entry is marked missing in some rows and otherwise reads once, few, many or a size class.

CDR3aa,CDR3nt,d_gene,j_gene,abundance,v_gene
CASSWGAGNEKLFF,TGCGCCAGCAGCTGGGGAGCAGGTAATGAAAAACTGTTTTTT,NA,TRBJ1-4,NA,TRBV5-1
CASSLELAGDPYEQYF,TGTGCCAGCAGCTTAGAGCTAGCGGGAGACCCCTACGAGCAGTACTTC,TRBD2,TRBJ2-7,NA,TRBV7-8
CASSAPGQGQYEQYF,TGTGCCAGCAGTGCCCCGGGACAGGGGCAGTACGAGCAGTACTTC,TRBD1,TRBJ2-7,NA,TRBV25-1
CASSLSRSAFF,TGTGCCAGCAGCTTATCACGTTCAGCTTTCTTT,NA,TRBJ1-1,NA,TRBV7-9
CASSTRLAGRETQYF,TGTGCCAGCAGTACCCGTTTAGCGGGACGGGAGACCCAGTACTTC,TRBD2,TRBJ2-5,NA,TRBV9
CASSQFRGGNEKLFF,TGTGCCAGCAGCCAGTTCAGGGGGGGTAATGAAAAACTGTTTTTT,TRBD1,TRBJ1-4,NA,TRBV11-2
CASTPVRGNHEQYF,TGTGCCAGCACCCCCGTTAGGGGGAACCACGAGCAGTACTTC,NA,TRBJ2-7,NA,TRBV25-1
CASSSPDRGNQPQHF,TGTGCCAGTAGTTCCCCGGACAGGGGGAATCAGCCCCAGCATTTT,TRBD1,TRBJ1-5,NA,TRBV19
CASSLRGLGNTIYF,TGTGCCAGCAGTTTGAGGGGGCTAGGAAACACCATATATTTT,TRBD1,TRBJ1-3,NA,TRBV27
CASRRSREGSYNEQFF,TGCGCCAGCAGACGATCAAGGGAAGGGTCCTACAATGAGCAGTTCTTC,NA,TRBJ2-1,NA,TRBV4-1
CASSLEAGAITQYF,TGTGCCAGCAGCTTAGAGGCTGGGGCGATTACGCAGTATTTT,NA,TRBJ2-3,NA,TRBV11-2
CASSQEARYEQYF,TGTGCCAGCAGCCAAGAGGCCAGGTACGAGCAGTACTTC,NA,TRBJ2-7,NA,TRBV4-2
CASSSPTQGTNTEAFF,TGTGCCAGCAGCTCCCCCACACAGGGGACCAACACTGAAGCTTTCTTT,TRBD1,TRBJ1-1,NA,TRBV7-9
CASSSKASYNEQFF,TGTGCCAGCAGTTCGAAGGCTTCCTACAATGAGCAGTTCTTC,NA,TRBJ2-1,NA,TRBV27
CASSYSDRIYEQYF,TGTGCCAGCAGTTACTCTGACAGGATCTACGAGCAGTACTTC,NA,TRBJ2-7,NA,TRBV6-6
CASSEGGGSSYNEQFF,TGTGCCAGCAGTGAAGGTGGCGGGAGCTCCTACAATGAGCAGTTCTTC,TRBD2,TRBJ2-1,NA,TRBV25-1
CSASRDIEKLFF,TGCAGTGCTAGTAGGGATATCGAAAAACTGTTTTTT,NA,TRBJ1-4,NA,TRBV20-1
CASSLGAGNYGYTF,TGTGCCAGCAGCCTTGGGGCAGGGAACTATGGCTACACCTTC,NA,TRBJ1-2,NA,TRBV3-1/TRBV3-2
CASSHPLEGQPQYF,TGCGCCAGCAGTCACCCCCTCGAGGGTCAGCCCCAGTATTTT,NA,TRBJ2-3,NA,TRBV23-1
CAGDETGGATNEKLFF,TGTGCCGGAGATGAGACAGGGGGGGCTACTAATGAAAAACTGTTTTTT,TRBD1,TRBJ1-4,NA,TRBV2
CAGSGGENSPLHF,TGTGCCGGGAGTGGCGGGGAGAATTCACCCCTCCACTTT,NA,TRBJ1-6,NA,TRBV10-3
CASSMSDPQSGNTIYF,TGTGCCAGTAGTATGTCGGACCCTCAATCTGGAAACACCATATATTTT,NA,TRBJ1-3,NA,TRBV19
CASSLGRRVMNTEAFF,TGTGCCAGCAGCTTAGGCCGGCGGGTAATGAACACTGAAGCTTTCTTT,NA,TRBJ1-1,NA,TRBV7-2
CASSYSRVRGTEAFF,TGTGCCAGCAGTTACTCGAGAGTTCGAGGGACTGAAGCTTTCTTT,NA,TRBJ1-1,NA,TRBV6-5
CASSPNKRPRDANTEAFF,TGCGCCAGCAGCCCGAACAAACGACCAAGGGATGCGAACACTGAAGCTTTCTTT,NA,TRBJ1-1,NA,TRBV4-3
CASSPRSRYGYTF,TGTGCCAGCAGTCCCCGAAGCCGGTATGGCTACACCTTC,NA,TRBJ1-2,NA,TRBV6-5
CASSPYRETQYF,TGTGCCAGCAGCCCATACCGAGAGACCCAGTACTTC,NA,TRBJ2-5,NA,TRBV3-1/TRBV3-2
CSVGGRMNTEAFF,TGCAGCGTTGGCGGCAGGATGAACACTGAAGCTTTCTTT,NA,TRBJ1-1,NA,TRBV29-1
CASSFAASNEKLFF,TGTGCCAGCAGTTTCGCCGCGAGTAATGAAAAACTGTTTTTT,NA,TRBJ1-4,few,TRBV27
CASSLVIGQLYEQYF,TGTGCCAGCAGCTTGGTCATAGGGCAGCTCTACGAGCAGTACTTC,NA,TRBJ2-7,NA,TRBV5-5